Shown below are 9 T cell receptor beta chains from a single sample sequenced in a study of OX40 agonist ivuxolimab in advanced cancers. Assay: immunoSEQ multiplex PCR; the TCRdb copy retains only in-frame clones and omits some. The data contain 73,000 or so clones, approximately 85% of them singletons. Here the sequenced sample was CD4+ or CD8+ T cells sorted from blood, taken in a trial of the OX40 agonist ivuxolimab. The receptors shown here come from an adult with an advanced solid tumor such as melanoma, head and neck, liver or kidney cancer.

This chain uses TRBV19 with TRBJ2-1; 8 positions agree with TRBD2. With V trimmed by 5 bases and J by 2 bases, 14 bases remained unmatched. Germline V gene lookup returns CDR1 LNHDA and CDR2 SQIVND (reference sequence). The CDR3 is 18 residues long. CDR3: CASSVSGATSRAYNEQFF. CDR3 DNA sequence: TGTGCCAGTAGTGTTAGCGGGGCCACATCCCGGGCCTACAATGAGCAGTTCTTC.

The genes are TRBV4-3 and TRBJ2-3, with TRBD2 identical over 7 bases. There are 15 residues in the CDR3. Germline-derived CDR1 and CDR2 are LGHNA and YSLEER. The V segment lost 4 bases and the J segment 4 bases; nucleotides outside the gene matches: 8. CDR3: CASSRGLDGADTQYF. CDR3 DNA: TGCGCCAGCAGCCGCGGACTAGATGGCGCAGATACGCAGTATTTT.

J is TRBJ1-5 and V is TRBV6-5; 7 positions match TRBD1. In germline, CDR1 is MNHEY, CDR2 SVGAGI. The CDR3 totals 13 residues. Trimming at V came to 5 bases and at J to 10 bases, leaving 8 bases not matched to a gene. The CDR3 coding sequence is TGTGCCAGCAGTAAAACAGGGGTTCGTCCCCAGCATTTT. Its protein product is CASSKTGVRPQHF.

For the CDR3, the DNA is TGTGCCAGCAGCCCACAGGGTTCTGGCGAGCAGTACTTC. Translating gives CASSPQGSGEQYF. The chain combines TRBV7-3 with TRBJ2-7; D possibly corresponds to TRBD1 (6 bases). Germline CDR1 SGHTA, CDR2 FQGTGA. The CDR3 extends over 13 amino acids. Trimming left V 5 bases short and J 6 bases short, with 14 bases between.

The chain combines TRBV7-2 with TRBJ2-7; the match to TRBD1 covers 7 bases. The CDR3 covers 15 residues. V was clipped by 1 base and J by 0 bases; unmatched bases: 3. The germline V gene has CDR1 SGHTA and CDR2 FQGNSA. CDR3: CASSLGGTVSYEQYF. The DNA of the CDR3 is TGTGCCAGCAGCTTAGGGGGGACAGTCTCCTACGAGCAGTACTTC.

This clone was counted only a few times. The rearrangement links TRBV7-9 to TRBJ2-7, with D possibly called TRBD1 or TRBD2 (6 bases each). The germline gives CDR1 SEHNR, CDR2 FQNEAQ (reference sequence). The V and J ends lost 5 bases and 0 bases respectively, with 20 bases between them. The CDR3 spans 17 residues. The CDR3 coding sequence is TGTGCCAGCAGCCTTTCTCCGGGGGCCCTATACTCCTACGAGCAGTACTTC. This encodes CASSLSPGALYSYEQYF.

The sample holds a few counts of this clone. The gene calls are TRBV6-6 and TRBJ1-2; D is uncertain. Between the trimmed V and J ends, which lost 8 bases and 1 base, there was a span of 17 bases. Germline V gives CDR1 MNHNY, CDR2 SVGAGI (reference sequence). The CDR3 contains 15 residues. In DNA, the CDR3 is TGTGCCAGCCTCAGGCCGCTCGATCTTAACTATGGCTACACCTTC. Translation gives CASLRPLDLNYGYTF.

The V gene is TRBV7-2, the J gene TRBJ2-2, with a possible D match to TRBD2 (5 bases). V was shortened by 4 bases and J by 4 bases, with 7 bases between the two germline ends. The CDR3 contains 13 residues. Germline CDR1 and CDR2: SGHTA and FQGNSA. The CDR3: CASSSRVTGELFF. CDR3 DNA sequence: TGTGCCAGCAGCTCGCGGGTCACCGGGGAGCTGTTTTTT.

The chain employs TRBV14 and TRBJ2-5, with TRBD2 matching 10 bases. Germline loops: CDR1 SGHDN, CDR2 FVKESK. V lost 4 bases, J lost 4 bases, and 3 bases stayed unmatched. CDR3 size: 14 residues. CDR3 nucleotide sequence: TGTGCCAGCAGCCGGGTAGCGGGGGGAGAGACCCAGTACTTC. Amino acid sequence: CASSRVAGGETQYF.